The 6 T cell receptor beta chains below come from one sample, sequenced in a study of cytomegalovirus exposure and HLA in healthy donors. Use of 60 Vbeta and 13 Jbeta primers characterized the PCR. Using immunoSEQ multiplex PCR, the repertoire was profiled, and TCRdb retains in-frame clones only, with some absent. In the table there are 150,000 to 200,000 clones, about three quarters of which are singletons. The specimen was PBMCs. The source of these receptors is a middle-aged woman in good health and CMV-seronegative.

J is TRBJ2-5 and V is TRBV7-8, with 14 positions matching TRBD2. Germline V gene data show CDR1 as SGHVS and CDR2 as FQNEAQ. The CDR3 consists of 16 residues. V lost 3 bases and J lost 5; bases outside the gene matches: 5. The CDR3 bases are TGTGCCAGCAGCTTCGGGACTAGCGGGGGACGGGAGACCCAGTACTTC. Protein: CASSFGTSGGRETQYF.

CDR3 residues: CASSLERRDEKLFF. Here the CDR3 DNA reads TGCGCCAGCAGCTTGGAGAGGAGGGATGAAAAACTGTTTTTT. The chain joins TRBV5-1 to TRBJ1-4; D unresolved. Germline-derived CDR1 and CDR2 are SGHRS and YFSETQ. V lost 0 bases and J lost 6, with 9 bases in between. This CDR3 region has 14 residues.

The chain recombines TRBV5-1 with TRBJ2-7; the D gene is possibly TRBD1 (6 bases). There are 13 residues in the CDR3. Germline values: CDR1 SGHRS, CDR2 YFSETQ. V shed 0 bases and J shed 5 bases, with 9 bases lying between them. The CDR3 region has the DNA TGCGCCAGCAGCTTGGCCTGGGGGCACGAGCAGTACTTC. Its translation: CASSLAWGHEQYF. Combining the CDR3 with reference TRBV5-1 and TRBJ2-7 gives the whole variable domain KAGVTQTPRYLIKTRGQQVTLSCSPISGHRSVSWYQQTPGQGLQFLFEYFSETQRNKGNFPGRFSGRQFSNSRSEMNVSTLELGDSALYLCASSLAWGHEQYFGPGTRLTVT.

The chain recombines TRBV6-1 with TRBJ1-2, with a possible D match to TRBD1 (6 bases). CDR3 length equals 15 residues. The ends were cut back, 7 bases at V and 1 base at J, with 16 bases in the middle. CDR1 is MNHNS and CDR2 is SASEGT in the germline V gene. The CDR3 is CASIEGTPHNYGYTF. The CDR3 DNA reads as TGTGCCAGCATAGAGGGGACACCACATAACTATGGCTACACCTTC.

V and J are TRBV7-2 and TRBJ2-5; the match to TRBD1 covers 10 bases. The germline CDR1 and CDR2 sequences are SGHTA and FQGNSA. The J segment lost 5 bases and the V segment lost 5 bases, leaving 5 bases of the junction unmatched. CDR3 length equals 14 residues. The CDR3 reads CASSRTGGGETQYF. The CDR3 DNA follows: TGTGCCAGCAGCCGGACAGGGGGAGGGGAGACCCAGTACTTC.

The chain combines TRBV30 with TRBJ1-1, with D tentatively TRBD1 (6 bases). The V end was cut by 3 bases, the J end by 4 bases, with 27 bases between. Germline lookup yields CDR1 GTSNPN and CDR2 SVGIG (reference sequence). The CDR3 has 18 amino acids. The CDR3 DNA follows: TGTGCCTGGAGCCACCCAACTCCGGGGGGCCCTAGTGGCACTGAAGCTTTCTTT. It is translated as CAWSHPTPGGPSGTEAFF.